This T cell receptor beta chain is from a study of T cells in women clearing cervical HPV infection. Study findings and constraints: Repertoire richness, not evenness, was significantly elevated in CIN3+ cases versus controls. TRBV6-7 abundance was lower in cases than controls (around 0.1% versus 0.15%).

With V trimmed by 4 bases and J by 2 bases, 4 bases remained unmatched. The CDR3 has 15 residues. Germline CDR1 reads SNHLY; CDR2 reads FYNNEI. Here immunoSEQ multiplex PCR was the method, and the copy in TCRdb shows in-frame clones only, minus some. Listed are about 39,000 clones; approximately 4.8% falls within the top ten. Comments on this clone: Its specificity is unknown. Coverage ceases 3 residues before the CDR3 finishes, and the germline J gene fills in the end.

This chain uses TRBV2 with TRBJ2-2, with 7 bases fitting TRBD2. Sequencing was performed on blood buffy coat. This receptor was taken from a woman aged 18-70 years with a cervical HPV16 infection that either progressed to CIN3+ or cleared (not recorded which). CDR3 DNA (partial): TGTGCCAGCAGTGTGGGAGCGGGAAACACCGGGGAG. It encodes CASSVGAGNTGE. The complete CDR3 reads CASSVGAGNTGELFF.